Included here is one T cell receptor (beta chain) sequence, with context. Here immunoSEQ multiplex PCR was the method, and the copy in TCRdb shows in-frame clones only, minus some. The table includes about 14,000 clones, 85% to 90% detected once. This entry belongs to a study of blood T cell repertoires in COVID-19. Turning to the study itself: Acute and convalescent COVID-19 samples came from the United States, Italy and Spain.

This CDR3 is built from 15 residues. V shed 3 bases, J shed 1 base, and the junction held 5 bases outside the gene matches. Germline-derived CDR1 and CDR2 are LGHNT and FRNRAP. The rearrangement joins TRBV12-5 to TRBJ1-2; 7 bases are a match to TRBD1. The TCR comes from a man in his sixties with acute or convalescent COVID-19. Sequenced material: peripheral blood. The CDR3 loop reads CASGFLGTDNYGYTF. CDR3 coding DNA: TGTGCTAGTGGTTTCCTTGGGACAGATAACTATGGCTACACCTTC.